Presented here are 11 T cell receptor beta chains from one specimen sequenced in a study of a mutant IDH1 vaccine in newly diagnosed glioma. Time point described: week 5, during vaccination. Each dose of the vaccine consisted of 300 ug of mutant IDH1 20-mer peptide, with topical imiquimod. TCRdb's table, derived via immunoSEQ multiplex PCR, lists solely in-frame clones and lacks some. The data contain 45,000 to 60,000 clones, around 78% of them singletons. Their target antigens are unknown. Sequencing used PBMCs, obtained from a glioma patient whose treatment included an IDH1 peptide vaccine. The receptors stem from a man aged 50 to 59 with glioma.

The rearrangement uses TRBV6-6 and TRBJ1-4; no clear D. V lost 5 bases to trimming and J lost 5 bases, with 12 bases between them. Germline CDR1 is MNHNY and CDR2 is SVGAGI (reference sequence). The CDR3 is 14 residues long. This CDR3 reads CASSTPGVNEKLFF. CDR3 bases: TGTGCCAGCAGTACTCCGGGCGTCAATGAAAAACTGTTTTTT.

The J gene is TRBJ2-3, the V gene TRBV2, with 8 bases lining up with TRBD1. J lost 2 bases, V lost 8 bases, and 3 bases had no gene match. This CDR3 comprises 13 residues. Per germline, CDR1 SNHLY and CDR2 FYNNEI. The CDR3 DNA is TGTGCCAGCGGGGACAGGAACACAGATACGCAGTATTTT. This codes for CASGDRNTDTQYF.

This clone is termed medium-sized. The rearrangement links TRBV7-9 to TRBJ1-1; 9 bases map to TRBD1. This CDR3 comprises 14 residues. CDR1 is SEHNR and CDR2 is FQNEAQ in the germline V gene (reference sequence). Trimming cost V 3 bases and J 4 bases; bases outside gene matches: 3. CDR3 protein: CASSFGTGFTEAFF. CDR3 nucleotides: TGTGCCAGCAGCTTTGGGACAGGGTTCACTGAAGCTTTCTTT.

The chain has TRBV19 and TRBJ1-1; no clear D gene. CDR1 and CDR2 from the germline V gene are LNHDA and SQIVND (reference sequence). This CDR3 spans 15 amino acids. V lost 8 bases and J lost 0, with 16 bases in between. The CDR3 DNA sequence: TGTGCCAGTTCCTCGGATAGGCTCATGAACACTGAAGCTTTCTTT. Translation: CASSSDRLMNTEAFF.

A single count supports this clone. The chain is built from TRBV19 and TRBJ1-5; D not certain. The CDR3 runs 14 residues. Trimming cost V 4 bases and J 9 bases, with 16 bases left between them. Germline V lookup: CDR1 LNHDA, CDR2 SQIVND (reference sequence). CDR3 loop: CASSTPDGWGPQHF. In DNA form, the CDR3 reads TGTGCCAGTAGTACGCCCGACGGTTGGGGGCCCCAGCATTTT.

V usage is TRBV10-3 and J usage is TRBJ1-1; D is uncertain. This CDR3 spans 14 amino acids. Trimming cost V 3 bases and J 1 base, with 9 bases left between them. The V gene's germline CDR1 is ENHRY and CDR2 SYGVKD. This CDR3 reads CAISDFTRNTEAFF. CDR3 nucleotides: TGTGCCATCAGTGACTTCACCAGGAACACTGAAGCTTTCTTT.

In its sample, this clone was seen once. This chain uses TRBV5-1 with TRBJ1-3; D uncertain. Germline V gene data show CDR1 as SGHRS and CDR2 as YFSETQ. This CDR3 comprises 15 residues. The V end lost 0 bases, the J end lost 0 bases, and 7 bases lay between the germline ends. The CDR3 DNA follows: TGCGCCAGCAGCTTGGAGGCTTTCTCTGGAAACACCATATATTTT. It yields the protein CASSLEAFSGNTIYF.

V gene TRBV27 combines with J gene TRBJ1-6, with D hard to call. V was cut by 7 bases and J by 9 bases, with 19 bases left in between. Germline loops: CDR1 MNHEY, CDR2 SMNVEV (reference sequence). The CDR3 has 15 amino acids. CDR3 amino acids: CASKRTVASGSPLHF. DNA of the CDR3: TGTGCCAGCAAACGGACGGTGGCCTCGGGTTCACCCCTCCACTTT.

The chain carries TRBV5-1 and TRBJ2-1; D remains ambiguous. The CDR3 has 14 residues. Trimming removed 2 bases at V and 8 bases at J, with 14 bases between. Germline-derived CDR1 and CDR2 are SGHRS and YFSETQ. CDR3 amino acids: CASSLRQGNDEQFF. DNA for the CDR3: TGCGCCAGCAGCTTACGTCAAGGTAACGATGAGCAGTTCTTC. The full variable domain, its missing parts supplied by reference TRBV5-1 and TRBJ2-1, is KAGVTQTPRYLIKTRGQQVTLSCSPISGHRSVSWYQQTPGQGLQFLFEYFSETQRNKGNFPGRFSGRQFSNSRSEMNVSTLELGDSALYLCASSLRQGNDEQFFGPGTRLTVL.

The chain has TRBV7-2 and TRBJ1-3; 7 bases match TRBD1. The germline V gene encodes CDR1 SGHTA and CDR2 FQGNSA. The CDR3 is 16 amino acids. The trim removed 5 bases at V and 0 bases at J, leaving 7 bases unmatched. CDR3 amino acids: CASSRDRFYSGNTIYF. CDR3 DNA: TGTGCCAGCAGCCGGGACAGATTTTACTCTGGAAACACCATATATTTT.

This clone was observed a few times. The chain combines TRBV19 with TRBJ2-2; perhaps TRBD2 as D (5 bases). V was clipped by 3 bases and J by 0 bases, with 8 bases between them. The CDR3 contains 15 residues. Germline values: CDR1 LNHDA, CDR2 SQIVND (reference sequence). CDR3 residues: CASSMRVSNTGELFF. As DNA, the CDR3 is TGTGCCAGTAGTATGAGGGTATCGAACACCGGGGAGCTGTTTTTT.